Listed below are T cell receptor beta chains from one sample, sequenced in a study of blood T cells in healthy people across ages. TCRdb itself ran the 5' RACE reads through MiXCR, one entry per CDR3 protein. The table records about 1 million distinct CDR3 sequences, more than 40% of them present only once. Sequences were obtained from blood. The receptors shown here come from a woman aged 55 to 70 in good health. Both conserved end residues are part of each CDR3. The D gene is left open where the match is weak. Only part of the rows carry a size: once, few, many, or a class if the clone is expanded.

j_call | d_call | v_call | cdr3_length | clone_size | cdr3_aa | cdr3_nt
TRBJ2-7 | . | TRBV25-1 | 15 | . | CAGSEFGGQKNEQYF | TGTGCCGGCAGTGAATTCGGGGGGCAGAAAAACGAGCAGTACTTC
TRBJ2-4 | . | TRBV4-1 | 15 | many | CASSHPTQGRNIQYF | TGCGCCAGCAGCCACCCTACACAAGGCAGAAACATTCAGTACTTC
TRBJ2-2 | TRBD2 | TRBV11-3 | 14 | . | CASRTSGNTGELFF | TGTGCCAGCCGGACTAGCGGAAACACCGGGGAGCTGTTTTTT
TRBJ2-1 | TRBD2 | TRBV6-1 | 16 | . | CASSAHQGLADNEQFF | TGTGCCAGCAGTGCCCACCAAGGACTAGCGGACAATGAGCAGTTCTTC
TRBJ2-1 | . | TRBV29-1 | 13 | . | CSVAGHLYDEQFF | TGCAGCGTTGCGGGACACCTATACGATGAGCAGTTCTTC
TRBJ2-3 | TRBD2 | TRBV29-1 | 14 | few | CSVRTSGRTDTQYF | TGCAGCGTGCGGACTAGCGGGAGAACAGATACGCAGTATTTT
TRBJ2-3 | TRBD2 | TRBV15 | 15 | . | CATSSGSGNIDTQYF | TGTGCCACCAGCAGTGGTAGCGGGAATATAGATACGCAGTATTTT
TRBJ2-1 | TRBD2 | TRBV6-6 | 16 | few | CASSYYPLGGVGEQFF | TGTGCCAGCAGTTACTACCCTTTGGGAGGGGTGGGTGAGCAGTTCTTC
TRBJ2-5 | TRBD2 | TRBV18 | 16 | . | CASSPGTTAIIGTQYF | TGTGCCAGCTCACCGGGGACTACCGCCATTATCGGGACCCAGTACTTC
TRBJ1-5 | . | TRBV2 | 17 | . | CASSQTRSIYSNQPQHF | TGTGCCAGCAGCCAAACACGGTCAATTTATAGCAATCAGCCCCAGCATTTT
TRBJ2-3 | TRBD2 | TRBV24-1 | 13 | few | CATSTSGWDTQYF | TGTGCCACCAGTACTAGCGGATGGGATACGCAGTATTTT
TRBJ2-3 | . | TRBV6-2/TRBV6-3 | 15 | few | CASSLAGLATDTQYF | TGTGCCAGCAGTCTCGCTGGGCTAGCGACAGATACGCAGTATTTT
TRBJ2-7 | . | TRBV29-1 | 12 | many | CSAIRGSYEQYF | TGCAGCGCCATTCGGGGCTCCTACGAGCAGTACTTC
TRBJ2-1 | TRBD2 | TRBV20-1 | 17 | . | CSAREGLAGSGYNEQFF | TGCAGTGCTAGAGAAGGACTAGCGGGATCCGGCTACAATGAGCAGTTCTTC
TRBJ2-1 | . | TRBV20-1 | 15 | . | CSARVGLATHNEQFF | TGCAGTGCTAGAGTCGGGCTAGCGACCCACAATGAGCAGTTCTTC
TRBJ2-5 | . | TRBV7-7 | 15 | few | CASSLAKLAGETQYF | TGTGCCAGCAGCTTAGCGAAGCTAGCCGGAGAGACCCAGTACTTC
TRBJ2-3 | TRBD2 | TRBV12-3/TRBV12-4 | 14 | . | CASSPSGSGVTQYF | TGTGCCAGCAGTCCAAGCGGGAGCGGGGTTACGCAGTATTTT
TRBJ2-5 | . | TRBV5-5 | 16 | . | CASNRIPRGSQETQYF | TGTGCCAGCAACCGTATCCCGCGGGGATCCCAAGAGACCCAGTACTTC
TRBJ1-5 | . | TRBV12-3/TRBV12-4 | 16 | . | CASGPQGQYSNQPQHF | TGTGCCAGCGGTCCGCAGGGACAATATAGCAATCAGCCCCAGCATTTT
TRBJ2-1 | TRBD1 | TRBV10-3 | 12 | . | CAIRTGLNEQFF | TGTGCCATCAGGACAGGGTTAAATGAGCAGTTCTTC
TRBJ2-7 | TRBD1 | TRBV9 | 15 | . | CASSVETGQGYEQYF | TGTGCCAGCAGCGTAGAGACGGGACAGGGCTACGAGCAGTACTTC
TRBJ2-7 | TRBD2 | TRBV9 | 15 | few | CASSALPGLSYEQYF | TGTGCCAGCAGCGCCCTACCGGGACTATCCTACGAGCAGTACTTC
TRBJ2-7 | . | TRBV9 | 11 | many | CASSVGAEQYF | TGTGCCAGCAGCGTAGGTGCCGAGCAGTACTTC
TRBJ2-5 | . | TRBV6-2/TRBV6-3 | 15 | . | CASSYLADSQETQYF | TGTGCCAGCAGTTACCTCGCGGACAGTCAAGAGACCCAGTACTTC
TRBJ1-2 | . | TRBV19 | 14 | . | CASSIGAGIGGYTF | TGTGCCAGTAGTATTGGTGCAGGGATAGGTGGCTACACCTTC
TRBJ2-1 | TRBD2 | TRBV9 | 21 | . | CASSEPLIAGGPASSYNEQFF | TGTGCCAGCAGCGAACCTCTTATAGCGGGAGGCCCGGCTAGCTCCTACAATGAGCAGTTCTTC
TRBJ1-5 | . | TRBV7-2 | 13 | . | CASSLGHRQPQHF | TGTGCCAGCAGCCTCGGACACCGGCAGCCCCAGCATTTT
TRBJ2-7 | . | TRBV20-1 | 13 | few | CSANHYPTYEQYF | TGCAGTGCTAATCACTATCCGACCTACGAGCAGTACTTC
TRBJ2-5 | TRBD2 | TRBV7-2 | 16 | . | CASSLVGLVRVHEQYF | TGTGCCAGCAGCTTAGTCGGACTAGTCAGGGTGCATGAGCAGTACTTC
TRBJ2-3 | TRBD1 | TRBV10-2 | 13 | . | CASRDSAGDTQYF | TGCGCCAGCCGGGACAGTGCGGGAGATACGCAGTATTTT
TRBJ2-5 | . | TRBV20-1 | 18 | few | CSARDRLWGGPSQETQYF | TGCAGTGCTAGAGATCGCCTTTGGGGGGGGCCCTCCCAAGAGACCCAGTACTTC
TRBJ1-1 | . | TRBV27 | 15 | . | CASSLSRFGATEAFF | TGTGCCAGCAGTTTATCTAGATTCGGGGCAACTGAAGCTTTCTTT
TRBJ2-1 | . | TRBV28 | 15 | few | CASSFIVPGPNEQFF | TGTGCCAGCAGTTTCATTGTACCGGGACCCAATGAGCAGTTCTTC
TRBJ2-1 | TRBD2 | TRBV10-3 | 15 | . | CAISGGTSGSNEQFF | TGTGCCATCAGTGGTGGGACTAGCGGGAGCAATGAGCAGTTCTTC
TRBJ1-2 | . | TRBV20-1 | 13 | . | CSASYGHPYGYTF | TGCAGTGCCAGTTACGGTCACCCCTATGGCTACACCTTC
TRBJ1-6 | . | TRBV20-1 | 15 | . | CSARALEGWNSPLHF | TGCAGTGCTAGAGCCCTTGAGGGGTGGAATTCACCCCTCCACTTT
TRBJ1-1 | . | TRBV3-1 | 13 | . | CASSGLRDLGAFF | TGTGCCAGCAGCGGCCTCCGGGACCTGGGCGCTTTCTTT
TRBJ1-1 | TRBD1 | TRBV29-1 | 15 | . | CSVEGVRTGFGEAFF | TGCAGCGTTGAGGGGGTAAGGACAGGGTTCGGTGAAGCTTTCTTT